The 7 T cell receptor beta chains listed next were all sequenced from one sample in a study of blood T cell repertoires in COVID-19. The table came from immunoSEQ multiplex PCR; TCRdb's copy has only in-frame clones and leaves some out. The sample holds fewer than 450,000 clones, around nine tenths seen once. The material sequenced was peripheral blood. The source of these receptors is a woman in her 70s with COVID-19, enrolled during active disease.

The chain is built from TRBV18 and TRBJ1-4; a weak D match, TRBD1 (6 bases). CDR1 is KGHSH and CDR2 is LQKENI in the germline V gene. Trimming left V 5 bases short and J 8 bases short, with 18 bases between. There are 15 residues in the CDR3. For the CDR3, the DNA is TGTGCCAGCTCAGTGGGACATTCCCCCGGAGAAAAACTGTTTTTT. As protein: CASSVGHSPGEKLFF.

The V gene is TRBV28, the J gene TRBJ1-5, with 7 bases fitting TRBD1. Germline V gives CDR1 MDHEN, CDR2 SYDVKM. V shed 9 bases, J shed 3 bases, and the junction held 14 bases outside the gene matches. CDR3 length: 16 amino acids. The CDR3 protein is CASSSAGQGDNQPQHF. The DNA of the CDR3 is TGTGCCAGTTCGTCCGCGGGGCAGGGGGACAATCAGCCCCAGCATTTT.

CDR3 region: CASRAVGLHNEQFF. CDR3 bases: TGTGCCAGCAGGGCCGTGGGACTCCACAATGAGCAGTTCTTC. This chain links TRBV6-5 with TRBJ2-1, with a tentative D call TRBD2 (6 bases). This CDR3 has 14 residues. Germline loops: CDR1 MNHEY, CDR2 SVGAGI. V shed 6 bases and J shed 5 bases, with 14 bases lying between them.

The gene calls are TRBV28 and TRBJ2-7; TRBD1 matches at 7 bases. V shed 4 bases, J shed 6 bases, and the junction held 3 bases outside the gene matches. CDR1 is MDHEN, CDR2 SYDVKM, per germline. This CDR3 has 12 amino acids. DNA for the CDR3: TGTGCCAGCAGTTGGGGACAGTTCGAGCAGTACTTC. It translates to CASSWGQFEQYF.

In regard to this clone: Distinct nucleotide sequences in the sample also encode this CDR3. The CDR3 protein is CASSGSASGNTIYF. In nucleotides, the CDR3 is TGTGCCAGCAGTGGCAGCGCTTCTGGAAACACCATATATTTT. The chain uses TRBV28 and TRBJ1-3; D is undetermined. The V gene's germline CDR1 is MDHEN and CDR2 SYDVKM. Trimming removed 5 bases from V and 1 base from J, with 9 bases in between. The CDR3 sequence is 14 residues long.

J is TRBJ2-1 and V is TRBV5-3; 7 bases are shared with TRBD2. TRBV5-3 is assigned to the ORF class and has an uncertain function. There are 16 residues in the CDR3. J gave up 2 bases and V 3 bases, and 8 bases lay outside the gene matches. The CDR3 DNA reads TGTGCCAGAAGCTCAGAGGGAGGGCGGCCCTACAATGAGCAGTTCTTC. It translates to CARSSEGGRPYNEQFF.

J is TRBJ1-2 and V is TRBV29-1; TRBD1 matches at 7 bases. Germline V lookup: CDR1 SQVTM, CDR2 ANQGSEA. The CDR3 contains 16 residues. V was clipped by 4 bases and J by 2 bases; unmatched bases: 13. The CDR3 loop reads CSVVGLWDRHNYGYTF. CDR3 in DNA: TGCAGCGTTGTCGGCTTGTGGGACAGACACAACTATGGCTACACCTTC. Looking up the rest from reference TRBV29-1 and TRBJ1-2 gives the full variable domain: SAVISQKPSRDICQRGTSLTIQCQVDSQVTMMFWYRQQPGQSLTLIATANQGSEATYESGFVIDKFPISRPNLTFSTLTVSNMSPEDSSIYLCSVVGLWDRHNYGYTFGSGTRLTVV.